The clone carrying this T cell receptor (beta chain) has only a few counts. Study processing details: From reference gene primer amplification, estimates of nucleated cell counts were derived. Generated by immunoSEQ multiplex PCR, the TCRdb table keeps only in-frame clones and is missing some. That table furnishes V, J and clone size, whereas the DNA furnished D and trimming. The table shows about 140,000 clones, with roughly 81% occurring only once. These data are taken from a study of blood T cell repertoires in COVID-19. Study-level background: Sites across the United States, Italy and Spain contributed samples from acute and convalescent COVID-19.

The receptor was isolated from a woman in her fifties or sixties with active or convalescent COVID-19. Sequenced material: peripheral blood.

The CDR3 loop reads CTSSQALAPEQFF. The CDR3, as DNA: TGCACCAGCAGCCAAGCGCTAGCGCCCGAGCAGTTCTTC. V and J are TRBV1 and TRBJ2-1; the DNA was not compared with TRBD2, the D call given in the table. TRBV1 is labeled a pseudogene. This CDR3 region has 13 residues.